These 9 T cell receptor beta chains were all obtained from the same sample, sequenced in a study of molecular identifiers for immune sequencing clone quantification. TCRdb redid the calling of the PCR reads with MiXCR, one entry per CDR3 protein. The sample carries a few hundred thousand distinct CDR3 sequences, about 26% recorded once. Sequenced material: naive CD8+ T cells from blood, with Jurkat cell RNA spiked in. Subset specified: FACS-sorted CD8+CD4-CCR7+CD45RA+ naive T cells. These receptors all come from a human donor in good health. Some libraries in this study had Jurkat cell RNA spiked in.

As to this clonotype: A read error is possible here, since a much larger clone lies one base away. The rearrangement joins TRBV6-6 to TRBJ2-3, with 7 bases matching TRBD2. This CDR3 is built from 17 residues. In germline, CDR1 is MNHNY, CDR2 SVGAGI (reference sequence). The CDR3 DNA reads as TGTGCCAGCACCAACCCGGGACTACGCATTTACACAAATACGCAGTATTTT. Amino acids: CASTNPGLRIYTNTQYF.

This clonotype was counted at least ten times. The chain links TRBV4-2 to TRBJ2-3, with D perhaps matching TRBD1 or TRBD2 (5 bases each). Germline loops: CDR1 LGHNA, CDR2 YNFKEQ. V gave up 0 bases and J gave up 6 bases, with 13 bases separating them. CDR3 size: 15 residues. DNA for the CDR3: TGTGCCAGCAGCCAAGAGGTTGGGGGTACCGATACGCAGTATTTT. Encoded protein: CASSQEVGGTDTQYF.

This clonotype was picked up a small number of times. The CDR3 nucleotides are TGCGCCAGCAGCCAAGAGGACAGGTTGTCCTATAATTCACCCCTCCACTTT. As protein: CASSQEDRLSYNSPLHF. The V gene is TRBV4-1, the J gene TRBJ1-6; TRBD1 aligns across 7 bases. CDR1 MGHRA and CDR2 YSYEKL come from the germline V gene. Trimming at V came to 0 bases and at J to 1 base, leaving 3 bases not matched to a gene. The CDR3 sequence is 17 residues long.

This clonotype was observed at least ten times. This chain uses TRBV5-1 with TRBJ2-5; 13 bases line up with TRBD2. There are 16 residues in the CDR3. V dropped 1 base and J dropped 3; count of bases not matched to a gene: 3. CDR1 and CDR2 from the germline V gene are SGHRS and YFSETQ. The chain's CDR3 is CASSLLGLAGKETQYF. The CDR3 bases are TGCGCCAGCAGCTTGTTGGGACTAGCGGGAAAAGAGACCCAGTACTTC.

This clonotype came up many times. The V gene is TRBV13, the J gene TRBJ2-3, with 15 bases fitting TRBD2. V was pared by 3 bases and J by 10 bases, with 8 bases of the junction left unmatched. The CDR3 has 16 amino acids. CDR1 is PRHDT, CDR2 FYEKMQ, per germline (reference sequence). The CDR3 DNA sequence: TGTGCCAGCAGCTTTGGACTAGCGGGGGGGCTTGAGTCGCAGTATTTT. Translated: CASSFGLAGGLESQYF.

The CDR3 DNA reads TGCGCCAGCAGCCAAGATCGGGGCAGGATCTACAATGAGCAGTTCTTC. Its translation: CASSQDRGRIYNEQFF. This sequence joins TRBV4-3 and TRBJ2-1; the D call may be TRBD1 or TRBD2 (5 bases each). The CDR3 consists of 16 residues. Germline V CDR1 and CDR2: LGHNA, YSLEER. The germline V and J ends were trimmed by 0 bases and 3 bases, with 12 bases remaining between them.

Comment on this clonotype: A read error may account for a junction end that differs from germline. The CDR3 nucleotides are TGCGGCGTTGATAGATACCAAGAGACCCAGTACTTC. The encoded protein is CGVDRYQETQYF. J is TRBJ2-5 and V is TRBV29-1; no clear D gene. From germline, CDR1 is SQVTM and CDR2 ANQGSEA. This CDR3 has 12 residues.

This clonotype was found a few times. This rearrangement joins TRBV7-9 to TRBJ2-7, with 10 bases aligning to TRBD2. From germline, CDR1 is SEHNR and CDR2 FQNEAQ (reference sequence). The CDR3 runs 15 residues. Trimming took 5 bases from V and 2 from J; bases not matched to a gene: 6. CDR3 in amino acids: CASSPAGGRPYEQYF. Written as DNA, the CDR3 is TGTGCCAGCAGCCCAGCGGGGGGGCGCCCCTACGAGCAGTACTTC.

This clonotype was counted at least ten times. This chain connects TRBV6-5 to TRBJ1-5; possibly TRBD1 for D (5 bases). The ends were cut back, 10 bases at V and 0 bases at J, with 10 bases in the middle. The CDR3 consists of 13 residues. Germline CDR1 MNHEY, CDR2 SVGAGI. In DNA, the CDR3 is TGTGCCACCGGGGCCCCTAGCAATCAGCCCCAGCATTTT. Its protein is CATGAPSNQPQHF.